These T cell receptor beta chains were read from a single sample in a study of Ad26.COV2.S vaccination and SARS-CoV-2 variants. Repertoires were generated with immunoSEQ multiplex PCR, while TCRdb's copy carries only in-frame clones and drops some. The repertoire holds approximately 250,000 clones, with around 85% as singletons. Sample: peripheral blood, taken in a trial of Ad26.COV2.S vaccine versus placebo. Source of these receptors: a person between 18 and 65 years old who received the Ad26.COV2.S COVID-19 vaccine or a placebo. The CDR3 runs from the conserved cysteine through the conserved F or W. D genes are given only for firm matches. The listing skips clone size in some rows; elsewhere it reads once, few, many or a size class.

D: TRBD2
size: NA
V: TRBV7-2
J: TRBJ2-7
DNA: TGTGCCAGCAGCTTAGAAATTCCCATACTAGCGGGGGCCTACGAGCAGTACTTC
CDR3: CASSLEIPILAGAYEQYF

D: NA
size: NA
V: TRBV13
J: TRBJ1-6
DNA: TGTGCCAGCAGGAGGGGGTTGAGTACCCACCCCAATTCACCCCTCCACTTT
CDR3: CASRRGLSTHPNSPLHF

D: NA
size: NA
V: TRBV30
J: TRBJ1-4
DNA: TGCGGGGGGGTTGCAACTAATGAAAAACTGTTTTTT
CDR3: CGGVATNEKLFF

D: NA
size: once
V: TRBV7-2
J: TRBJ1-1
DNA: TGTGCCAGCAGCCTTATAGGGCCAGCCACTGAAGCTTTCTTT
CDR3: CASSLIGPATEAFF

D: NA
size: few
V: TRBV19
J: TRBJ1-1
DNA: TGTGCCAGTAGTAAGACAGGCTACACTGAAGCTTTCTTT
CDR3: CASSKTGYTEAFF

D: NA
size: NA
V: TRBV5-1
J: TRBJ1-3
DNA: TGCGCCAGCAGCTTACAGGGTCCCGGAAACACCATATATTTT
CDR3: CASSLQGPGNTIYF

D: TRBD2
size: NA
V: TRBV27
J: TRBJ2-4
DNA: TGTGCCAGCAGTCGCGGGACTAGCGGGAGGAACATTCAGTACTTC
CDR3: CASSRGTSGRNIQYF

D: NA
size: NA
V: TRBV6-1
J: TRBJ2-1
DNA: TGTGCCAGCAGTGAAAGAGGACAGAGGGATGAGCAGTTCTTC
CDR3: CASSERGQRDEQFF

D: NA
size: NA
V: TRBV18
J: TRBJ1-6
DNA: TGTGCCAGCTCACAAGACAGGTATAATTCACCCCTCCACTTT
CDR3: CASSQDRYNSPLHF

D: NA
size: few
V: TRBV7-2
J: TRBJ1-1
DNA: TGTGCCAGCAGCTTAAGGAAAACTGAAGCTTTCTTT
CDR3: CASSLRKTEAFF

D: TRBD2
size: NA
V: TRBV12-5
J: TRBJ2-3
DNA: TGTGCTAGTGGTTTATTTAGCGGGGGGGCGGGAGATACGCAGTATTTT
CDR3: CASGLFSGGAGDTQYF